This T cell receptor beta chain was recovered during a study of blood T cell repertoires in COVID-19. Study in general: The samples span acute and convalescent COVID-19 from the United States, Italy and Spain. The analysed material was cDNA or gDNA that came from T cells, B-cell-depleted T cells, or PBMCs.

This clone was seen only once. Per germline, CDR1 KGHSH and CDR2 LQKENI. V dropped 0 bases and J dropped 4 bases, with 7 bases sitting between them. The CDR3 is 13 amino acids. Original processing notes: The authors estimated nucleated cell counts from reference gene primer amplification. Some clones are missing from TCRdb's copy, which holds only in-frame ones; the method was immunoSEQ multiplex PCR. The V and J calls and clone size come from that table; D and trimming were worked out from the DNA. The data show some 170,000 clones, roughly 93% seen once. While infection was still active, Seattle patients were enrolled and then followed longitudinally.

This receptor was obtained from an older woman with COVID-19, enrolled during active disease. The gene calls are TRBV18 and TRBJ2-7, with D possibly matching TRBD1 (5 bases). Sequencing used peripheral blood. CDR3 sequence (DNA): TGTGCCAGCTCACCACCGGGGCGGTACGAGCAGTACTTC. This codes for CASSPPGRYEQYF.